The 23 T cell receptor beta chains below come from one sample, sequenced in a study of shared clonotypes between healthy human individuals. Some clones are missing from TCRdb's copy, which holds only in-frame ones; the method was immunoSEQ multiplex PCR. Seen here are about 680,000 clones, about 91% observed once, and the top ten hold about 24%. The naive CD8 fraction comprised CD45RO-negative cells positively selected for CCR7 and excluded terminally differentiated effector memory CD45RA+ cells. The sample was naive CD8+ T cells sorted from blood. The receptors derive from a man aged 25 to 40 in good health.

The V call is TRBV6-1, the J call TRBJ2-7, with 8 bases matching TRBD1. The CDR3 covers 15 residues. The J segment lost 1 base and the V segment lost 1 base, leaving 3 bases of the junction unmatched. Per the germline V gene, CDR1 is MNHNS and CDR2 is SASEGT. CDR3 DNA sequence: TGTGCCAGCAGTGAAGACAGGGGGACTTCCTACGAGCAGTACTTC. This encodes CASSEDRGTSYEQYF.

As for this clone: The sample has other DNA sequences that encode this CDR3 too. This sequence joins TRBV7-9 and TRBJ1-2; TRBD1 aligns across 7 bases. In germline, CDR1 is SEHNR, CDR2 FQNEAQ (reference sequence). J gave up 4 bases and V 1 base, and 0 bases lay outside the gene matches. This CDR3 spans 13 amino acids. This chain's CDR3 is CASSLGQGYGYTF. As DNA, the CDR3 is TGTGCCAGCAGCTTAGGACAGGGCTATGGCTACACCTTC.

This chain links TRBV30 with TRBJ2-7, with TRBD2 matching over 7 bases. The germline CDR1 and CDR2 sequences are GTSNPN and SVGIG (reference sequence). The CDR3 loop spans 16 amino acids. J gave up 0 bases and V 2 bases, and 10 bases lay outside the gene matches. The CDR3 DNA sequence: TGTGCCTGGAGTCGGAGCGGGGTGGGAAGCTCCTACGAGCAGTACTTC. The encoded protein is CAWSRSGVGSSYEQYF. The variable domain in full, with the rest retrieved from reference TRBV30 and TRBJ2-7, is SQTIHQWPATLVQPVGSPLSLECTVEGTSNPNLYWYRQAAGRGLQLLFYSVGIGQISSEVPQNLSASRPQDRQFILSSKKLLLSDSGFYLCAWSRSGVGSSYEQYFGPGTRLTVT.

The CDR3 loop is CASSLSRGNYEQYF. The CDR3, as DNA: TGTGCCAGCAGCTTGAGTAGGGGAAACTACGAGCAGTACTTC. The rearrangement uses TRBV5-5 and TRBJ2-7, with D perhaps TRBD1 (5 bases). The V end lost 1 base, the J end lost 3 bases, and 11 bases lay between the germline ends. The CDR3 length is 14 residues. Germline V gives CDR1 SGHKS, CDR2 YYEKEE (reference sequence).

The V call is TRBV4-1, the J call TRBJ1-4; 8 bases fit TRBD1. The germline V gene encodes CDR1 MGHRA and CDR2 YSYEKL. The CDR3 is made up of 17 amino acids. The J segment lost 8 bases and the V segment lost 0 bases, leaving 11 bases of the junction unmatched. The CDR3 DNA follows: TGCGCCAGCAGCCAAGAAAATGGACAGGGAGTAGGGGAAAAACTGTTTTTT. Its protein product is CASSQENGQGVGEKLFF.

The CDR3: CASSTYERGYEQYF. The CDR3 DNA reads as TGTGCCAGCAGTACATACGAGCGGGGATACGAGCAGTACTTC. J is TRBJ2-7 and V is TRBV27, with TRBD2 identical over 7 bases. V lost 5 bases to trimming and J lost 4 bases; unmatched junction nucleotides: 8. This CDR3 has 14 residues. CDR1 is MNHEY, CDR2 SMNVEV, per germline (reference sequence).

The chain uses TRBV18 and TRBJ1-4; D remains ambiguous. V gave up 4 bases and J gave up 6 bases, with 18 bases separating them. This CDR3 is built from 16 residues. Germline values: CDR1 KGHSH, CDR2 LQKENI. Here the CDR3 DNA reads TGTGCCAGCTCACATACCTCCGCCGAGGTGTATGAAAAACTGTTTTTT. Its protein is CASSHTSAEVYEKLFF. The full variable domain, completed using reference TRBV18 and TRBJ1-4, is NAGVMQNPRHLVRRRGQEARLRCSPMKGHSHVYWYRQLPEEGLKFMVYLQKENIIDESGMPKERFSAEFPKEGPSILRIQQVVRGDSAAYFCASSHTSAEVYEKLFFGSGTQLSVL.

V usage is TRBV9 and J usage is TRBJ2-1; D is possibly TRBD1 (5 bases). The V gene lost 5 bases and the J gene lost 2 bases, with 20 bases spanning the gap. Germline assignment: CDR1 SGDLS and CDR2 YYNGEE. The CDR3 has 17 amino acids. As DNA, the CDR3 is TGTGCCAGCAGGGGAATGGGTCAGGTGGGGCCCTACAATGAGCAGTTCTTC. Its protein is CASRGMGQVGPYNEQFF.

This rearrangement joins TRBV2 to TRBJ1-1; unclear D gene. Germline V gene data show CDR1 as SNHLY and CDR2 as FYNNEI. CDR3 length equals 11 residues. V lost 3 bases to trimming and J lost 7 bases, with 6 bases between them. CDR3 region: CASSDPDEAFF. CDR3 nucleotides: TGTGCCAGCAGTGACCCGGATGAAGCTTTCTTT.

The V gene is TRBV30, the J gene TRBJ2-3; D unclear. The CDR3 extends over 12 amino acids. V was clipped by 1 base and J by 4 bases, with 6 bases between them. Germline V gene lookup returns CDR1 GTSNPN and CDR2 SVGIG (reference sequence). CDR3 protein: CAWSGEADTQYF. DNA of the CDR3: TGTGCCTGGAGTGGTGAGGCAGATACGCAGTATTTT. Filled out from reference TRBV30 and TRBJ2-3, the complete variable domain reads SQTIHQWPATLVQPVGSPLSLECTVEGTSNPNLYWYRQAAGRGLQLLFYSVGIGQISSEVPQNLSASRPQDRQFILSSKKLLLSDSGFYLCAWSGEADTQYFGPGTRLTVL.

V gene TRBV7-9 combines with J gene TRBJ1-5; no clear D gene. Trimming cost V 1 base and J 5 bases, with 21 bases left between them. CDR1 is SEHNR, CDR2 FQNEAQ, per germline (reference sequence). This CDR3 has 18 residues. CDR3 nucleotide sequence: TGTGCCAGCAGCTTAGTCGGTTTAGAGGCAAACGTAGATCAGCCCCAGCATTTT. It encodes CASSLVGLEANVDQPQHF. The whole variable domain, remainder taken from reference TRBV7-9 and TRBJ1-5, is DTGVSQNPRHKITKRGQNVTFRCDPISEHNRLYWYRQTLGQGPEFLTYFQNEAQLEKSRLLSDRFSAERPKGSFSTLEIQRTEQGDSAMYLCASSLVGLEANVDQPQHFGDGTRLSIL.

This clone was observed a few times. The V and J genes are TRBV7-9 and TRBJ2-2, with 9 positions matching TRBD1. This CDR3 is 15 amino acids long. Unmatched junction bases numbered 7, after V lost 4 bases and J lost 7 bases. Per germline, CDR1 SEHNR and CDR2 FQNEAQ (reference sequence). The CDR3 region is CASSSGTGSIGELFF. CDR3 bases: TGTGCCAGCAGCTCCGGGACAGGGAGTATCGGGGAGCTGTTTTTT.

This chain uses TRBV28 with TRBJ1-1, with D tentatively TRBD1 (6 bases). The germline V gene encodes CDR1 MDHEN and CDR2 SYDVKM. CDR3 length equals 15 residues. Trimming removed 4 bases from V and 1 base from J, with 13 bases in between. CDR3 amino acids: CASSSPQTGNTEAFF. The CDR3 coding sequence is TGTGCCAGCAGTTCACCTCAGACAGGGAACACTGAAGCTTTCTTT.

The V call is TRBV7-9, the J call TRBJ2-7; 9 nucleotides line up with TRBD2. The V and J ends lost 4 bases and 6 bases, in that order; junction bases with no gene match: 10. This CDR3 region has 15 residues. Germline CDR1 is SEHNR and CDR2 is FQNEAQ (reference sequence). The CDR3 DNA follows: TGTGCCAGCAGCTCCATGACTAGCGGAGATTTCGAGCAGTACTTC. This encodes CASSSMTSGDFEQYF.

V usage is TRBV29-1 and J usage is TRBJ2-7; D is unclear. Trimming took 0 bases from V and 6 from J, leaving 9 bases between them. This CDR3 has 12 residues. Germline V gene data show CDR1 as SQVTM and CDR2 as ANQGSEA. The CDR3 is CSVEDQVSEQYF. CDR3 bases: TGCAGCGTTGAAGATCAGGTGTCCGAGCAGTACTTC.

The chain couples TRBV7-9 to TRBJ2-1; 7 bases are shared with TRBD2. The junction had 8 bases not matched to a gene; V was cut back by 8 bases and J by 7 bases. The germline V gene encodes CDR1 SEHNR and CDR2 FQNEAQ (reference sequence). CDR3 length: 13 residues. Here the CDR3 reads CASWAGERNEQFF. Here the CDR3 DNA reads TGTGCCAGCTGGGCGGGAGAAAGGAATGAGCAGTTCTTC. The full variable domain, in which reference TRBV7-9 and TRBJ2-1 provide the parts outside the CDR3, is DTGVSQNPRHKITKRGQNVTFRCDPISEHNRLYWYRQTLGQGPEFLTYFQNEAQLEKSRLLSDRFSAERPKGSFSTLEIQRTEQGDSAMYLCASWAGERNEQFFGPGTRLTVL.

The J gene is TRBJ2-7, the V gene TRBV13; D not certain. Trimming left V 5 bases short and J 2 bases short, with 13 bases between. CDR1 and CDR2 (germline): PRHDT, FYEKMQ (reference sequence). The CDR3 spans 14 residues. The CDR3 region is CASSPRTATYEQYF. The CDR3 nucleotides read TGTGCCAGCAGCCCCCGGACGGCTACCTACGAGCAGTACTTC.

The chain carries TRBV6-5 and TRBJ2-1; 7 bases align to TRBD2. Germline V gene data show CDR1 as MNHEY and CDR2 as SVGAGI. The CDR3 is made up of 12 amino acids. The trim removed 0 bases at V and 15 bases at J, leaving 5 bases unmatched. This CDR3 is CASSYSGRSPFF. The CDR3 DNA follows: TGTGCCAGCAGTTACTCCGGGAGGAGTCCGTTCTTC.

CDR3 residues: CASSPYLMDVLTF. The CDR3 region has the DNA TGTGCCAGCAGTCCCTATTTGATGGACGTCCTGACTTTC. The chain couples TRBV27 to TRBJ2-6; D not resolved. The CDR3 is 13 amino acids. Looked up from germline, CDR1 is MNHEY and CDR2 is SMNVEV (reference sequence). Trimming shortened V by 5 bases and J by 11 bases, and 13 bases separated the two germline ends.

The chain carries TRBV5-1 and TRBJ2-7; the match to TRBD1 covers 10 bases. Germline values: CDR1 SGHRS, CDR2 YFSETQ. Germline trimming cut 4 bases from V and 4 bases from J; bases unmatched to any gene: 8. This CDR3 is 15 amino acids long. The CDR3 loop is CASSPGQGNLYEQYF. The CDR3 region has the DNA TGCGCCAGCAGCCCGGGACAGGGGAACCTGTACGAGCAGTACTTC.

The rearrangement joins TRBV29-1 to TRBJ2-7; 10 bases agree with TRBD1. CDR3 length: 14 residues. J lost 4 bases, V lost 8 bases, and 11 bases had no gene match. Germline V gene data show CDR1 as SQVTM and CDR2 as ANQGSEA. This CDR3 is CSCIPGQGKYEQYF. The CDR3 bases are TGCAGCTGTATCCCGGGACAGGGGAAGTACGAGCAGTACTTC.

This clone occurred a few times. This chain joins TRBV27 and TRBJ1-2; TRBD1 aligns across 8 bases. V was clipped by 5 bases and J by 4 bases; unmatched bases: 9. In germline, CDR1 is MNHEY, CDR2 SMNVEV (reference sequence). This CDR3 is built from 15 residues. The DNA for the CDR3 is TGTGCCAGCAGTCTAGACAGGGGATCTGTCTATGGCTACACCTTC. Its protein is CASSLDRGSVYGYTF.

The chain links TRBV5-5 to TRBJ2-2, with no clear D. The germline CDR1 and CDR2 sequences are SGHKS and YYEKEE (reference sequence). Trimming pared 2 bases from V and 2 bases from J, leaving 10 bases between. The CDR3 is 15 residues long. CDR3 region: CASSFTSVNTGELFF. The CDR3 nucleotides are TGTGCCAGCAGCTTTACCAGCGTAAACACCGGGGAGCTGTTTTTT.